Below are 31 T cell receptor beta chains sequenced from a single sample in a study of neoadjuvant anti-PD-1 for oral cavity cancer. Profiled with immunoSEQ multiplex PCR; TCRdb holds only in-frame clones, not every one. The profile covers about 62,000 clones, with around 80% appearing a single time and 2.5% to 3% taken by the ten largest. The specimen was PBMCs, collected before nivolumab (anti-PD-1) treatment. Source of these receptors: a person between 40 and 79 years old with oral cavity squamous cell carcinoma.

V is TRBV2 and J is TRBJ2-1; the match to TRBD2 covers 7 bases. V shed 5 bases, J shed 4 bases, and the junction held 8 bases outside the gene matches. The CDR3 has 15 amino acids. Germline V lookup: CDR1 SNHLY, CDR2 FYNNEI. This CDR3 reads CASSKGDYPYNEQFF. Here the CDR3 DNA reads TGTGCCAGCAGTAAAGGGGACTATCCATACAATGAGCAGTTCTTC.

V gene TRBV19 combines with J gene TRBJ1-6; D call uncertain. The CDR3 contains 12 residues. CDR1 is LNHDA and CDR2 is SQIVND in the germline V gene (reference sequence). The V and J ends lost 2 bases and 10 bases respectively, with 6 bases between them. The CDR3 DNA sequence: TGTGCCAGTAGTATACGTGGATCACCCCTCCACTTT. Protein product: CASSIRGSPLHF.

For this clone: The same CDR3 arises from other DNA sequences in this sample as well. V is TRBV5-4 and J is TRBJ2-3; 8 bases are shared with TRBD2. CDR3 size: 17 residues. Germline CDR1 SGHNT, CDR2 YYREEE (reference sequence). V lost 4 bases, J lost 2 bases, and 12 bases stayed unmatched. CDR3 sequence: CASSPRGAGGITDTQYF. The CDR3 coding sequence is TGTGCCAGCAGCCCCCGGGGCGCGGGAGGTATCACAGATACGCAGTATTTT.

This clone has a count of ten or more. The J gene is TRBJ2-3, the V gene TRBV5-1; 11 bases are shared with TRBD2. The germline gives CDR1 SGHRS, CDR2 YFSETQ. The V segment lost 2 bases and the J segment 3 bases; nucleotides outside the gene matches: 5. The CDR3 runs 16 residues. DNA for the CDR3: TGCGCCAGCAGCTTATTGGGACTAGCGGTGACAGATACGCAGTATTTT. Translated, it gives CASSLLGLAVTDTQYF.

This sequence joins TRBV10-1 and TRBJ2-7; D unresolved. Germline values: CDR1 WNHNN, CDR2 SYGVQD (reference sequence). The V end lost 0 bases, the J end lost 2 bases, and 8 bases lay between the germline ends. The CDR3 has 14 amino acids. The CDR3 is CASSESSNAYEQYF. CDR3 bases: TGCGCCAGCAGTGAGTCTAGCAACGCCTACGAGCAGTACTTC.

The V gene is TRBV11-2, the J gene TRBJ2-7; the match to TRBD2 covers 8 bases. Losses at the gene ends were 3 bases for V and 4 bases for J; bases not matched to a gene: 8. Germline V gives CDR1 SGHAT, CDR2 FQNNGV. The CDR3 length is 15 residues. CDR3 in DNA: TGTGCCAGCAGCTTTCACCTGGGACTAGGGTACGAGCAGTACTTC. Its protein product is CASSFHLGLGYEQYF.

V usage is TRBV2 and J usage is TRBJ1-5; D not certain. The CDR3 length is 12 residues. Germline V gene lookup returns CDR1 SNHLY and CDR2 FYNNEI. V lost 6 bases and J 5 bases, leaving 8 bases between the germline ends. Here the CDR3 DNA reads TGTGCCAGCAGGGCAGGTTATCAGCCCCAGCATTTT. It translates to CASRAGYQPQHF.

The J gene is TRBJ2-3, the V gene TRBV2; 12 positions agree with TRBD2. The CDR3 totals 16 residues. Trimming removed 8 bases from V and 4 bases from J; junction bases left unmatched: 10. The germline CDR1 and CDR2 sequences are SNHLY and FYNNEI. The CDR3 DNA follows: TGTGCCAGCTTCCTGGGACTAGCGGGTGTGGCAGATACGCAGTATTTT. Its protein product is CASFLGLAGVADTQYF.

This clone was seen a few times. The chain combines TRBV2 with TRBJ1-2, with D unresolved. Trimming shortened V by 5 bases and J by 4 bases, and 14 bases separated the two germline ends. Germline V CDR1 and CDR2: SNHLY, FYNNEI. The length of the CDR3 is 14 residues. The CDR3 nucleotides read TGTGCCAGCAGTCCGCGGGTCGCCACCTATGGCTACACCTTC. Protein product: CASSPRVATYGYTF.

The chain has TRBV4-1 and TRBJ2-2; 9 bases agree with TRBD2. V shed 7 bases, J shed 6 bases, and the junction held 12 bases outside the gene matches. Germline-derived CDR1 and CDR2 are MGHRA and YSYEKL. The CDR3 has 16 amino acids. CDR3 coding DNA: TGCGCCAGCACGCTCAACGGACTAGCGTTTCCCGGGGAGCTGTTTTTT. Translating gives CASTLNGLAFPGELFF.

The V call is TRBV5-1, the J call TRBJ2-7, with D unclear. The germline V and J ends were trimmed by 5 bases and 2 bases, with 11 bases remaining between them. Looked up from germline, CDR1 is SGHRS and CDR2 is YFSETQ. The CDR3 length is 13 residues. The CDR3 spells CASSLEWTYEQYF. Written as DNA, the CDR3 is TGCGCCAGCAGTCTAGAGTGGACCTACGAGCAGTACTTC.

Regarding this clone: At one end the junction does not follow the germline gene, possibly because of a read error. This rearrangement joins TRBV5-1 to TRBJ1-6; 9 nucleotides agree with TRBD1. Germline V lookup: CDR1 SGHRS, CDR2 YFSETQ. The CDR3 is 16 residues long. CDR3 coding DNA: TGCGCCAGCAGCTTGGGAGGGACAGGGTATAGTTCACCCCTCCACTTT. Translating gives CASSLGGTGYSSPLHF.

The genes are TRBV5-8 and TRBJ2-2, with 8 bases that match TRBD2. This CDR3 region has 15 residues. V shed 1 base, J shed 6 bases, and the junction held 5 bases outside the gene matches. Germline V gene data show CDR1 as SGHTS and CDR2 as YDEGEE. CDR3 region: CASSLRAGVPGELFF. Here the CDR3 DNA reads TGTGCCAGCAGCTTGAGAGCGGGAGTTCCCGGGGAGCTGTTTTTT. Combining the CDR3 with reference TRBV5-8 and TRBJ2-2 gives the whole variable domain EAGVTQSPTHLIKTRGQQATLRCSPISGHTSVYWYQQALGLGLQFLLWYDEGEERNRGNFPPRFSGRQFPNYSSELNVNALELEDSALYLCASSLRAGVPGELFFGEGSRLTVL.

The CDR3 bases are TGCGCCAGCAGCCAACTAGCGGGGGGCCCGCTCGATACGCAGTATTTT. Its translation is CASSQLAGGPLDTQYF. The V and J genes are TRBV10-2 and TRBJ2-3; 12 nucleotides align to TRBD2. The CDR3 extends over 16 amino acids. CDR1 and CDR2 (germline): WSHSY, SAAADI. V trimming: 6 bases; J trimming: 6 bases; junction bases outside the gene matches: 10.

The chain carries TRBV27 and TRBJ1-5; the D gene is possibly TRBD1 (6 bases). Trimming stripped 6 bases from V and 2 bases from J, with 20 bases between. The germline V gene encodes CDR1 MNHEY and CDR2 SMNVEV (reference sequence). The CDR3 totals 17 residues. CDR3 protein: CASRPGHLSWGNQPQHF. The CDR3, as DNA: TGTGCCAGCAGGCCGGGACATCTATCTTGGGGCAATCAGCCCCAGCATTTT.

V usage is TRBV30 and J usage is TRBJ2-3, with D tentatively TRBD1 (7 bases). Trimming removed 2 bases at V and 5 bases at J, with 11 bases between. The germline gives CDR1 GTSNPN, CDR2 SVGIG (reference sequence). This CDR3 has 13 amino acids. The CDR3 DNA is TGTGCCTGGAGTCGGAGGGGGCGAGATACGCAGTATTTT. It encodes CAWSRRGRDTQYF.

J is TRBJ2-2 and V is TRBV11-2, with 7 bases that match TRBD2. CDR1 and CDR2 (germline): SGHAT, FQNNGV. V shed 6 bases, J shed 4 bases, and the junction held 14 bases outside the gene matches. CDR3 length: 17 residues. CDR3 region: CASSTSVTGGSTGELFF. DNA of the CDR3: TGTGCCAGCAGTACTAGCGTTACTGGAGGGAGCACCGGGGAGCTGTTTTTT. The variable domain in full, completed from reference TRBV11-2 and TRBJ2-2, reads EAGVAQSPRYKIIEKRQSVAFWCNPISGHATLYWYQQILGQGPKLLIQFQNNGVVDDSQLPKDRFSAERLKGVDSTLKIQPAKLEDSAVYLCASSTSVTGGSTGELFFGEGSRLTVL.

J is TRBJ2-5 and V is TRBV7-7; possible D gene TRBD1, 6 bases. There are 14 residues in the CDR3. Trimming cost V 1 base and J 3 bases, with 9 bases left between them. Germline CDR1 SSHAT, CDR2 FNYEAQ (reference sequence). The CDR3 loop is CASSLVPGEETQYF. CDR3 in DNA: TGTGCCAGCAGCTTAGTCCCAGGGGAAGAGACCCAGTACTTC. The complete variable domain, with remaining parts taken from reference TRBV7-7 and TRBJ2-5, reads GAGVSQSPRYKVTKRGQDVTLRCDPISSHATLYWYQQALGQGPEFLTYFNYEAQPDKSGLPSDRFSAERPEGSISTLTIQRTEQRDSAMYRCASSLVPGEETQYFGPGTRLLVL.

The genes are TRBV6-5 and TRBJ1-1; no reliable D call. Trimming removed 7 bases at V and 1 base at J, with 16 bases between. The CDR3 contains 15 residues. Per the germline V gene, CDR1 is MNHEY and CDR2 is SVGAGI. As DNA, the CDR3 is TGTGCCAGCATCTTATGGACCGCTGAGAACACTGAAGCTTTCTTT. Its translation: CASILWTAENTEAFF.

The chain carries TRBV7-9 and TRBJ1-5; D might be TRBD1 (6 bases). The CDR3 covers 14 residues. The V and J ends lost 1 base and 6 bases respectively, with 10 bases between them. CDR1 is SEHNR and CDR2 is FQNEAQ in the germline V gene (reference sequence). The chain's CDR3 is CASSLDRASQPQHF. The CDR3 coding sequence is TGTGCCAGCAGCTTAGACAGGGCCTCTCAGCCCCAGCATTTT.

The rearrangement joins TRBV5-6 to TRBJ1-2, with D tentatively TRBD1 (6 bases). V gave up 5 bases and J gave up 4 bases, with 15 bases separating them. The germline gives CDR1 SGHDT, CDR2 YYEEEE. The CDR3 sequence is 14 residues long. The CDR3 region is CASRKGGFSYGYTF. Here the CDR3 DNA reads TGTGCCAGCAGAAAAGGGGGTTTCTCCTATGGCTACACCTTC. Based on the CDR3 plus reference TRBV5-6 and TRBJ1-2, the full variable domain is DAGVTQSPTHLIKTRGQQVTLRCSPKSGHDTVSWYQQALGQGPQFIFQYYEEEERQRGNFPDRFSGHQFPNYSSELNVNALLLGDSALYLCASRKGGFSYGYTFGSGTRLTVV.

The chain links TRBV20-1 to TRBJ2-2, with D maybe TRBD2 (6 bases). The ends were cut back, 6 bases at V and 15 bases at J, with 17 bases in the middle. Germline V gene data show CDR1 as DFQATT and CDR2 as SNEGSKA (reference sequence). The CDR3 runs to 11 residues. CDR3: CSASGLLGLFF. For the CDR3, the DNA is TGCAGTGCATCGGGACTCCTGGGTTTGTTTTTT.

The genes are TRBV5-5 and TRBJ1-4; D is undetermined. Deletions cut 4 bases from V and 0 bases from J, with 7 bases between. The CDR3 sequence is 14 residues long. Germline CDR1 and CDR2: SGHKS and YYEKEE (reference sequence). The CDR3 spells CASSDGPTNEKLFF. The CDR3 coding sequence is TGTGCCAGCAGCGACGGACCAACTAATGAAAAACTGTTTTTT.

This chain uses TRBV13 with TRBJ1-3, with D possibly matching TRBD1 (5 bases). Between the trimmed V and J ends, which lost 5 bases and 4 bases, there was a span of 18 bases. Germline values: CDR1 PRHDT, CDR2 FYEKMQ (reference sequence). The CDR3 sequence is 16 residues long. CDR3 sequence (DNA): TGTGCCAGCAGCACCAGGGACCTGGGGAAGGGAAACACCATATATTTT. Translation gives CASSTRDLGKGNTIYF. The full variable domain, rest sourced from reference TRBV13 and TRBJ1-3, is AAGVIQSPRHLIKEKRETATLKCYPIPRHDTVYWYQQGPGQDPQFLISFYEKMQSDKGSIPDRFSAQQFSDYHSELNMSSLELGDSALYFCASSTRDLGKGNTIYFGEGSWLTVV.

This chain links TRBV5-1 with TRBJ1-2; 9 nucleotides align to TRBD1. Germline values: CDR1 SGHRS, CDR2 YFSETQ. J gave up 8 bases and V 3 bases, and 5 bases lay outside the gene matches. The CDR3 runs 13 residues. The CDR3 bases are TGCGCCAGCAGCTGGGGACAGGGTGAGGGCTACACCTTC. Encoded protein: CASSWGQGEGYTF. The complete variable domain, with remaining parts taken from reference TRBV5-1 and TRBJ1-2, reads KAGVTQTPRYLIKTRGQQVTLSCSPISGHRSVSWYQQTPGQGLQFLFEYFSETQRNKGNFPGRFSGRQFSNSRSEMNVSTLELGDSALYLCASSWGQGEGYTFGSGTRLTVV.

The chain couples TRBV6-1 to TRBJ1-5; 9 nucleotides line up with TRBD1. With 0 bases clipped from V and 1 base from J, the junction kept 13 bases outside the gene matches. The CDR3 length is 20 residues. In germline, CDR1 is MNHNS, CDR2 SASEGT. The CDR3 here is CASSEAFSPRQGVSNQPQHF. The CDR3 nucleotides are TGTGCCAGCAGTGAAGCGTTTTCCCCGCGACAGGGGGTAAGCAATCAGCCCCAGCATTTT.

This clone appeared once. V gene TRBV28 combines with J gene TRBJ2-1; D remains unclear. The CDR3 covers 15 residues. The germline V gene encodes CDR1 MDHEN and CDR2 SYDVKM. The germline V and J ends were trimmed by 5 bases and 0 bases, with 11 bases remaining between them. CDR3 DNA sequence: TGTGCCAGCAGTACCAGTGGGCCCTCCTACAATGAGCAGTTCTTC. Its protein is CASSTSGPSYNEQFF.

The chain has TRBV28 and TRBJ1-1; D gene unclear. This CDR3 contains 15 residues. Trimming cost V 5 bases and J 1 base, with 14 bases left between them. Germline V gene data show CDR1 as MDHEN and CDR2 as SYDVKM. In nucleotides, the CDR3 is TGTGCCAGCAGTAGCCCCACGGACTGGAACACTGAAGCTTTCTTT. Translation gives CASSSPTDWNTEAFF.

V usage is TRBV11-2 and J usage is TRBJ1-1; D might be TRBD1 (6 bases). Trimming took off 9 bases at V and 0 bases at J, with 20 bases between the two ends. CDR3 length: 16 residues. Germline values: CDR1 SGHAT, CDR2 FQNNGV. The CDR3 sequence: CASVYRGAGVNTEAFF. The CDR3 DNA is TGTGCCAGTGTATATCGAGGTGCAGGGGTGAACACTGAAGCTTTCTTT.

This clone has only one observation. V usage is TRBV29-1 and J usage is TRBJ1-1; D ambiguous. The germline V gene encodes CDR1 SQVTM and CDR2 ANQGSEA. The V and J ends lost 7 bases and 0 bases respectively, with 15 bases between them. The CDR3 has 14 amino acids. The CDR3 coding sequence is TGCAGCGGCGGGCCGGGCGAGTTGAACACTGAAGCTTTCTTT. It translates to CSGGPGELNTEAFF.

The chain uses TRBV6-1 and TRBJ1-1, with D tentatively TRBD1 (6 bases). Trimming removed 6 bases from V and 1 base from J, with 24 bases in between. The CDR3 covers 18 residues. CDR1 is MNHNS, CDR2 SASEGT, per germline. CDR3: CASRERAAGRGKNTEAFF. CDR3 bases: TGTGCCAGCAGAGAAAGGGCCGCGGGGAGGGGGAAGAACACTGAAGCTTTCTTT.